The clone carrying this T cell receptor (beta chain) was found a few times. Each donor was a healthy Caucasian individual from Russia, aged about 6 to 100. Next came a second PCR, run for about 7 to 12 cycles, which used a sample-barcoded 5' primer along with a J-beta primer mix. TCRdb reprocessed the 5' RACE reads via MiXCR and lists one record per CDR3 protein. The data show 450,000 to 650,000 distinct CDR3 sequences, 20% to 30% seen once. This sample was taken from a study of blood T cells in healthy people across ages. About the study: Template switching recovered approximately one barcoded beta molecule for every two T cells.

Trimming removed 9 bases from V and 4 bases from J, with 18 bases in between. Germline CDR1 is MNHEY and CDR2 is SVGAGI. The CDR3 has 15 amino acids. The sample also formed part of further work on T cells of mothers and their children. Turning to that study: Both sample barcodes and 2-4 random nucleotides came from the M1S primer of the second PCR. Every mother produced more than 8 million TCR beta CDR3 reads, whereas every child provided some 3 million.

The chain carries TRBV6-5 and TRBJ2-2; D is tentatively TRBD1 or TRBD2 (5 bases each). Sequencing was carried out using blood. The source is a boy aged 5-17 years in good health. The CDR3, as DNA: TGTGCCAGTACGGATGCTAGAGGGGCCACCGGGGAGCTGTTTTTT. The encoded protein is CASTDARGATGELFF.